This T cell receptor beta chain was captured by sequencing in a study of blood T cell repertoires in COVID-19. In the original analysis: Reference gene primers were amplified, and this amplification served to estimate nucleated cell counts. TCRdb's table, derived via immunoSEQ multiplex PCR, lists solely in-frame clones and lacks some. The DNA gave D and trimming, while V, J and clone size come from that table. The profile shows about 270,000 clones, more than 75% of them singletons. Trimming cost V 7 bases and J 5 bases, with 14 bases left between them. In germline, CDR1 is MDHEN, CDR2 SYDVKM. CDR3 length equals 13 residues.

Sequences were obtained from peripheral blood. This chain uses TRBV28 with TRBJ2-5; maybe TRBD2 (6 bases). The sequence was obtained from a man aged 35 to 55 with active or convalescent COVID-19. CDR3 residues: CASTRDLGETQYF. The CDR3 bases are TGTGCCAGCACCCGGGACTTGGGGGAGACCCAGTACTTC.